This T cell receptor beta chain was profiled in a study of blood T cell repertoires in COVID-19. At the level of the study: Samples of COVID-19 (acute and convalescent) were obtained from the United States, Italy and Spain.

CDR1 SGHRS and CDR2 YFSETQ come from the germline V gene. V lost 2 bases to trimming and J lost 1 base; unmatched junction nucleotides: 2. This CDR3 comprises 15 residues. The data were produced by immunoSEQ multiplex PCR, yet TCRdb's version contains in-frame clones alone and is incomplete. The data hold 180,000 or so clones, with 86% observed a single time. This clonotype was obtained from a man between 18 and 35 years old with acute or convalescent COVID-19. The chain couples TRBV5-1 to TRBJ1-5, with 8 bases fitting TRBD1. The specimen was peripheral blood. CDR3 in amino acids: CASSLQGESNQPQHF. The CDR3 DNA sequence: TGCGCCAGCAGCTTACAGGGGGAGAGCAATCAGCCCCAGCATTTT. Filled out from reference TRBV5-1 and TRBJ1-5, the complete variable domain reads KAGVTQTPRYLIKTRGQQVTLSCSPISGHRSVSWYQQTPGQGLQFLFEYFSETQRNKGNFPGRFSGRQFSNSRSEMNVSTLELGDSALYLCASSLQGESNQPQHFGDGTRLSIL.